This TCR beta chain stems from a study of neurological immune-mediated disorders (dated by TCRdb to about 2019). Context from the whole study: Using UMI-based sequencing, the study compared peripheral blood TCR-beta repertoires from patients with HTLV-I-associated myelopathy (HAM/TSP), patients with multiple sclerosis, and healthy controls. Alongside PBMC samples, the set of more than 85 TCR-beta libraries contained longitudinal samples, technical triplicates, and paired CD4+ and CD8+ T-cell subsets that had been sorted. The cohort included about 66 subjects: approximately 15 with HAM/TSP, some 34 with multiple sclerosis, and 20 healthy controls.

This clonotype was observed many times. Its antigen is still unknown. No much larger clone is present one base from it, and per-base qualities are unavailable. From the cysteine through the phenylalanine, the CDR3 covers 14 amino acids. Only CDR3 DNA remains: 42 bases, in frame from the first base. The germline V gene provides CDR1 SGHRS and CDR2 YFSETQ. The germline ends are 8 bases apart after V is trimmed by 1 base and J by 3 bases. The paper's findings and limits, for the study overall: TCR clonal expansion was greatest in HAM/TSP patients and smallest in MS patients, who ranked below even healthy controls. No identical CDR3 amino acid sequences were shared among expanded clones across subjects, suggesting private TCR-beta repertoires in all groups.

The healthy controls were volunteers from blood banks in Maryland, USA. Libraries from unsorted PBMCs were made from 2 million PBMCs kept in RNAlater at -80 degrees C until RNA extraction. PBMCs were separated from peripheral blood using Ficoll-Hypaque density gradient centrifugation and then cryopreserved in liquid nitrogen. To synthesize cDNA, template-switch 5'RACE was performed with a primer carrying a 10-nucleotide random unique molecular identifier so that each TCR transcript was tagged. Each sequencing run produced over 160 million TCR-beta sequences covering 15-18 subjects. The RNeasy kit was used to extract total RNA. The KAPA Real-time Library Amplification kit was used to amplify TCR-beta VDJ regions with primers targeting the TCR constant region and the 5'RACE anchor. A first PCR added sample indexes and Illumina adaptors, and a second PCR then raised library yield. After Ampure bead purification, the TCR product of roughly 650 bp was size-selected on a 2% E-gel SizeSelection system. Library quality was checked on a Bioanalyzer, concentration was measured with Qubit, and libraries were quantified with the Kapa Library Quantification kit before pooling. Libraries were sequenced paired-end 2 x 150 bp on an Illumina HiSeq 2500. To increase sequence diversity, roughly 24-32% phiX was spiked into each library pool. The authors' pipeline ran thus. Quality-filtered reads were processed with the UMI-based MiGEC pipeline, and over 90% of raw TCR sequences were removed by the MiGEC pipeline during error correction. IMGT germline references were used for aligning VDJ genes, and each clonotype was defined as a unique CDR3 amino acid sequence together with its V-J genes. Clonal expansion, Shannon diversity and CDR3 relatedness were evaluated with VDJtools (CalcPairwiseDistances, ClusterSamples), while phylogenetic trees were built in CLCbio workbench. Using coefficient-of-variation modelling across technical triplicates, the study counted a clone as expanded if it had at least 8 unique UMIs. TCRdb itself trimmed the public reads at Q25 with fastp, ran MiXCR and retained productive beta chains. For every CDR3 protein sequence, its rows merge into one entry that carries the most common genes and DNA. In this record, the V and J calls reflect TCRdb's handling and not the investigators' own analysis. The sample table contains some 24,000 distinct CDR3 sequences; only one count was recorded for about 6.3% of them. Together, the top ten hold around 5% of the sample.

The chain uses TRBV5-1 and TRBJ1-5, with no confident D gene call. This sequence originates from a woman aged 40 to 50 in good health. Sequenced sample: PBMCs. The CDR3 here reads CASSLSGPNQPQHF. The nucleotide sequence is given as TGCGCCAGCAGCTTGAGCGGGCCCAATCAGCCCCAGCATTTT.